This T cell receptor (beta chain) comes out of a study of cytomegalovirus exposure and HLA in healthy donors. Study details: Genotyping of 398 donors showed that 70% to 90% belonged to the Caucasian-associated ancestry cluster.

This clone was seen only a few times. The antigen is undetermined. Study-wide results and limits: Per a prior analysis, the majority of TCR beta V segments were productive roughly 87% or roughly 30% of the time.

13 Jbeta primers and 60 Vbeta primers were used for the PCR. Original analysis: A later analysis counted around 74 million unique TCR beta chains, 9.5 million to 13 million shared. Sequencing used immunoSEQ multiplex PCR; TCRdb keeps in-frame clones, though not all of them. The V and J calls and the clone size are those of that table, but D and trimming were determined from the DNA. The table shows around 130,000 clones, with about 8.6% occurring only once. This CDR3 has 15 residues. Deletions cut 5 bases from V and 7 bases from J, with 18 bases between. Germline V CDR1 and CDR2: SGHTA, FQGTGA. The chain has TRBV7-3 and TRBJ2-1, with a weak D call TRBD2 (7 bases). The source is a woman aged 40 to 50 in good health and CMV-seropositive. The specimen sequenced was PBMCs. This CDR3 reads CASSADRGARNEQFF. The DNA for the CDR3 is TGTGCCAGCAGCGCAGACCGGGGGGCGCGAAATGAGCAGTTCTTC.